The 27 T cell receptor beta chains below come from one sample, sequenced in a study of OX40 agonist ivuxolimab in advanced cancers. Measured with immunoSEQ multiplex PCR; TCRdb has only the in-frame clones, and not every one. The table has 60,000 or so clones, roughly 84% seen once. Sequences were derived from CD4+ or CD8+ T cells sorted from blood, sampled in a trial of the OX40 agonist ivuxolimab. The receptors here all came from an adult with an advanced solid tumor such as melanoma, head and neck, liver or kidney cancer.

The rearrangement links TRBV6-5 to TRBJ1-4; 9 bases are a match to TRBD1. Germline V lookup: CDR1 MNHEY, CDR2 SVGAGI. The CDR3 covers 15 residues. V lost 0 bases, J lost 6 bases, and 2 bases stayed unmatched. CDR3 region: CASSYSTGGDEKLFF. CDR3 DNA sequence: TGTGCCAGCAGTTACTCGACAGGGGGGGATGAAAAACTGTTTTTT.

This clone was seen a few times. This sequence joins TRBV11-2 and TRBJ1-2; D unclear. Germline V gives CDR1 SGHAT, CDR2 FQNNGV. Trimming removed 8 bases at V and 1 base at J, with 17 bases between. The CDR3 is 15 residues long. The CDR3 DNA reads TGTGCCAGCGGTAACGGCGCGGGTAGTAACTATGGCTACACCTTC. Translating gives CASGNGAGSNYGYTF.

The chain has TRBV10-3 and TRBJ1-6; no clear D gene. Germline V gene data show CDR1 as ENHRY and CDR2 as SYGVKD. This CDR3 spans 16 amino acids. Trimming removed 0 bases from V and 2 bases from J, with 8 bases in between. DNA for the CDR3: TGTGCCATCAGTGAGTCGGCCAGAACCTATAATTCACCCCTCCACTTT. Its translation: CAISESARTYNSPLHF.

The sample holds a few counts of this clone. The chain combines TRBV6-5 with TRBJ2-5; D gene ambiguous. Trimming took 2 bases from V and 3 from J, leaving 7 bases between them. Germline lookup yields CDR1 MNHEY and CDR2 SVGAGI. The CDR3 is made up of 13 amino acids. For the CDR3, the DNA is TGTGCCAGCAGTTACGGTCAGAAAGAGACCCAGTACTTC. Its protein is CASSYGQKETQYF.

The chain has TRBV25-1 and TRBJ2-7; possibly TRBD2 for D (7 bases). The V gene's germline CDR1 is MGHDK and CDR2 SYGVNS. The CDR3 length is 14 residues. Deletions cut 8 bases from V and 3 bases from J, with 17 bases between. CDR3 protein: CASQEAGARYEQYF. In DNA form, the CDR3 reads TGTGCCAGCCAGGAGGCGGGGGCCCGCTACGAGCAGTACTTC.

The V call is TRBV27, the J call TRBJ1-5; D ambiguous. Looked up from germline, CDR1 is MNHEY and CDR2 is SMNVEV (reference sequence). V was pared by 2 bases and J by 0 bases, with 5 bases between. The CDR3 loop spans 14 amino acids. CDR3 sequence (DNA): TGTGCCAGCAGTTTAGCGTATAGCAATCAGCCCCAGCATTTT. It translates to CASSLAYSNQPQHF.

The chain employs TRBV5-1 and TRBJ2-1, with TRBD2 matching 11 bases. The V segment lost 0 bases and the J segment 3 bases; nucleotides outside the gene matches: 2. Germline assignment: CDR1 SGHRS and CDR2 YFSETQ. This CDR3 is 16 amino acids long. CDR3 in amino acids: CASSLALAGGYNEQFF. Here the CDR3 DNA reads TGCGCCAGCAGCTTGGCCCTAGCGGGAGGCTACAATGAGCAGTTCTTC. Full variable domain (outside the CDR3, taken from reference TRBV5-1 and TRBJ2-1): KAGVTQTPRYLIKTRGQQVTLSCSPISGHRSVSWYQQTPGQGLQFLFEYFSETQRNKGNFPGRFSGRQFSNSRSEMNVSTLELGDSALYLCASSLALAGGYNEQFFGPGTRLTVL.

The V call is TRBV6-5, the J call TRBJ2-1; TRBD2 might be the D (5 bases). V was pared by 2 bases and J by 5 bases, with 7 bases between. The CDR3 length is 13 residues. Germline assignment: CDR1 MNHEY and CDR2 SVGAGI. The CDR3 loop is CASSYLLDNEQFF. The CDR3 DNA reads as TGTGCCAGCAGTTACCTACTAGACAATGAGCAGTTCTTC.

The chain joins TRBV6-4 to TRBJ1-6; 7 positions agree with TRBD1. CDR3 size: 15 residues. Trimming took 6 bases from V and 4 from J; bases not matched to a gene: 6. Germline CDR1 and CDR2: MRHNA and SNTAGT. The chain's CDR3 is CASRRDRRYNSPLHF. The CDR3 DNA sequence: TGTGCCAGCAGGAGGGACAGACGATATAATTCACCCCTCCACTTT.

This chain uses TRBV7-3 with TRBJ2-1; TRBD1 might be the D (6 bases). The V gene lost 5 bases and the J gene lost 10 bases, with 18 bases spanning the gap. CDR1 SGHTA and CDR2 FQGTGA come from the germline V gene. This CDR3 has 14 amino acids. The CDR3 spells CASSPRTGMTEQFF. In DNA form, the CDR3 reads TGTGCCAGCAGCCCTCGTACAGGGATGACAGAGCAGTTCTTC.

In this sample, this clone turned up once. The rearrangement links TRBV5-1 to TRBJ1-5, with a possible D match to TRBD1 (5 bases). The CDR3 is 15 residues long. Trimming took 0 bases from V and 3 from J, leaving 10 bases between them. CDR1 is SGHRS and CDR2 is YFSETQ in the germline V gene. The CDR3 protein is CASSLAGRVNQPQHF. The CDR3 region has the DNA TGCGCCAGCAGCTTGGCGGGCAGGGTCAATCAGCCCCAGCATTTT.

The chain couples TRBV11-2 to TRBJ2-5; a possible D gene is TRBD1 (7 bases). The germline V gene encodes CDR1 SGHAT and CDR2 FQNNGV. Between the trimmed V and J ends, which lost 0 bases and 0 bases, there was a span of 14 bases. The length of the CDR3 is 17 residues. CDR3 DNA: TGTGCCAGCAGCTTAGATCCAGGGGGGACGGACCAAGAGACCCAGTACTTC. It translates to CASSLDPGGTDQETQYF.

This chain connects TRBV7-2 to TRBJ1-2, with unresolved D. The germline V gene encodes CDR1 SGHTA and CDR2 FQGNSA. The V end lost 1 base, the J end lost 8 bases, and 20 bases lay between the germline ends. The CDR3 totals 16 residues. Written as DNA, the CDR3 is TGTGCCAGCAGCTTAGGTCGTTCGGCACAGCTAGCGGGCTACACCTTC. Protein: CASSLGRSAQLAGYTF.

The gene calls are TRBV18 and TRBJ2-2; tentatively, D is TRBD1 or TRBD2 (6 bases each). V lost 0 bases, J lost 7 bases, and 18 bases lay in between. Per germline, CDR1 KGHSH and CDR2 LQKENI. This CDR3 is 17 amino acids long. The CDR3 DNA reads TGTGCCAGCTCACCACCTAGGAGCCCGGGGGCTTTCGGGGAGCTGTTTTTT. Protein: CASSPPRSPGAFGELFF.

The genes are TRBV7-2 and TRBJ2-1; 15 bases align to TRBD2. The CDR3 is 15 residues long. The V gene's germline CDR1 is SGHTA and CDR2 FQGNSA. Trimming took 5 bases from V and 9 from J; bases not matched to a gene: 5. CDR3 region: CASSPRTSGGVEQFF. The CDR3 DNA reads TGTGCCAGCAGCCCCCGGACTAGCGGGGGGGTTGAGCAGTTCTTC.

This clone was seen a handful of times. The chain joins TRBV19 to TRBJ2-3, with D maybe TRBD1 (5 bases). The CDR3 totals 13 residues. Germline assignment: CDR1 LNHDA and CDR2 SQIVND (reference sequence). V gave up 5 bases and J gave up 0 bases, with 6 bases separating them. The CDR3 nucleotides are TGTGCCAGTAGTTGGGGCAGCACAGATACGCAGTATTTT. Protein product: CASSWGSTDTQYF. Together with reference TRBV19 and TRBJ2-3, the CDR3 gives the full variable domain: DGGITQSPKYLFRKEGQNVTLSCEQNLNHDAMYWYRQDPGQGLRLIYYSQIVNDFQKGDIAEGYSVSREKKESFPLTVTSAQKNPTAFYLCASSWGSTDTQYFGPGTRLTVL.

The chain employs TRBV27 and TRBJ1-2; TRBD1 matches 7 bases. The V segment lost 6 bases and the J segment 0 bases; nucleotides outside the gene matches: 10. CDR3 size: 16 residues. The germline V gene has CDR1 MNHEY and CDR2 SMNVEV (reference sequence). The CDR3 nucleotides read TGTGCCAGCAGACCGAAAGGGACAGAGGCTAACTATGGCTACACCTTC. Translation: CASRPKGTEANYGYTF.

The rearrangement joins TRBV9 to TRBJ2-2; 14 nucleotides agree with TRBD2. The V gene's germline CDR1 is SGDLS and CDR2 YYNGEE. There are 19 residues in the CDR3. J was trimmed by 1 base and V by 0 bases; bases with no gene match: 5. The CDR3 reads CASSVETSGGARNTGELFF. The CDR3 region has the DNA TGTGCCAGCAGCGTAGAGACTAGCGGGGGGGCTAGGAACACCGGGGAGCTGTTTTTT.

The chain uses TRBV6-6 and TRBJ1-5; unclear D gene. The CDR3 loop spans 14 amino acids. Germline values: CDR1 MNHNY, CDR2 SVGAGI (reference sequence). Trimming took 4 bases from V and 1 from J, leaving 8 bases between them. The CDR3 reads CASSFDISNQPQHF. The CDR3 DNA sequence: TGTGCCAGCAGTTTCGACATCAGCAATCAGCCCCAGCATTTT.

The rearrangement uses TRBV5-1 and TRBJ2-4, with D possibly being TRBD1 or TRBD2 (5 bases each). V dropped 0 bases and J dropped 7 bases, with 11 bases sitting between them. There are 14 residues in the CDR3. Germline V lookup: CDR1 SGHRS, CDR2 YFSETQ. CDR3 nucleotide sequence: TGCGCCAGCAGCTTGGCCGGGGACGCGAACATTCAGTACTTC. As protein: CASSLAGDANIQYF.

This clone was seen a few times. J is TRBJ2-4 and V is TRBV27; D may be TRBD1 or TRBD2 (6 bases each). The CDR3 has 16 residues. Trimming shortened V by 3 bases and J by 0 bases, and 12 bases separated the two germline ends. The V gene's germline CDR1 is MNHEY and CDR2 SMNVEV (reference sequence). CDR3 residues: CASSLSGAVAKNIQYF. CDR3 in DNA: TGTGCCAGCAGTTTGTCGGGGGCGGTAGCCAAAAACATTCAGTACTTC.

The CDR3 coding sequence is TGTGCCATCAGGCCAGACAATAATTCACCCCTCCACTTT. This codes for CAIRPDNNSPLHF. The genes are TRBV10-3 and TRBJ1-6; D remains ambiguous. The germline V gene has CDR1 ENHRY and CDR2 SYGVKD. The ends were cut back, 6 bases at V and 5 bases at J, with 8 bases in the middle. The CDR3 runs 13 residues.

This sequence joins TRBV6-1 and TRBJ1-4, with D possibly matching TRBD1 (6 bases). Germline CDR1 reads MNHNS; CDR2 reads SASEGT. This CDR3 has 16 residues. The ends were cut back, 1 base at V and 5 bases at J, with 14 bases in the middle. As DNA, the CDR3 is TGTGCCAGCAGTGAAGTGGCCAGGGGCTCCAATGAAAAACTGTTTTTT. This sequence encodes CASSEVARGSNEKLFF.

The chain links TRBV9 to TRBJ2-5; no clear D gene. The tail of the sequence fits TRBJ2-7 better, so the J call may be wrong. CDR3 length equals 14 residues. Germline values: CDR1 SGDLS, CDR2 YYNGEE. The CDR3 loop reads CASSPPGASYEQYF. In nucleotides, the CDR3 is TGTGCCAGCAGCCCCCCGGGCGCCTCCTACGAGCAGTACTTC.

The genes are TRBV23-1 and TRBJ2-1; TRBD1 aligns across 8 bases. TRBV23-1 is an ORF for which the function is uncertain. The CDR3 is made up of 16 amino acids. The V and J ends lost 4 bases and 12 bases, in that order; junction bases with no gene match: 17. The chain's CDR3 is CASSRPLDRAPLGQFF. CDR3 nucleotides: TGCGCCAGCAGTCGACCCCTGGACAGGGCCCCCCTTGGGCAGTTCTTC.

This chain connects TRBV18 to TRBJ1-6; 10 bases map to TRBD1. The CDR3 is made up of 15 amino acids. Trimming took 3 bases from V and 10 from J; bases not matched to a gene: 6. Germline loops: CDR1 KGHSH, CDR2 LQKENI. Here the CDR3 reads CASSPRQGAGSPLHF. CDR3 coding DNA: TGTGCCAGCTCACCGAGACAGGGGGCAGGATCACCCCTCCACTTT.

This sequence joins TRBV5-6 and TRBJ2-4; the D gene is possibly TRBD1 (6 bases). V was trimmed by 1 base and J by 5 bases, leaving 7 bases between them. Germline V CDR1 and CDR2: SGHDT, YYEEEE. This CDR3 contains 13 residues. The CDR3 loop reads CASSLYRENIQYF. Here the CDR3 DNA reads TGTGCCAGCAGCTTGTACAGGGAAAACATTCAGTACTTC.